This is a list of T cell receptor beta chains from one sample in a study of blood T cell repertoires in COVID-19. Sequencing was performed with immunoSEQ multiplex PCR; in TCRdb, only in-frame clones are kept and a portion is missing. The sample has a few hundred thousand clones, approximately 83% seen once. Sequencing was done on a sample of PBMCs or T cells enriched from blood (not recorded which). The receptors here all came from a woman in her forties with acute COVID-19. CDR3s include the opening cysteine and the closing phenylalanine or tryptophan. D genes are given only for firm matches. Clone size is stated in some rows and not others, as once, few, many or a class when expanded.

TRBJ1-5 - TRBV4-3 TRBD1 TGCGCCAGTGGGACAGGGCGCAATCAGCCCCAGCATTTT CASGTGRNQPQHF
TRBJ2-1 few TRBV7-8 - TGTGCCAGCGATCAGGGGTATGAGCAGTTCTTC CASDQGYEQFF
TRBJ2-5 - TRBV7-6 - TGTGCCAGCAGCTTTTTCCCGGACAGTCAAGAGACCCAGTACTTC CASSFFPDSQETQYF
TRBJ1-2 - TRBV6-5 - TGTGCCAGCAGTCTGGGGGGGACCCAAAACTATGGCTACACCTTC CASSLGGTQNYGYTF
TRBJ2-1 - TRBV6-5 - TGTGCCAGCAGTCCAGGACTGCTCTCCTACAATGAGCAGTTCTTC CASSPGLLSYNEQFF
TRBJ1-6 - TRBV6-2/TRBV6-3 - TGTGCCAGCAGTTCGCACGCCGGTGCACCCCTCCACTTT CASSSHAGAPLHF
TRBJ2-1 - TRBV28 TRBD2 TGTGCCAGCAGCGAAGGGACTAGCGGGAGTTTCGATGAGCAGTTCTTC CASSEGTSGSFDEQFF
TRBJ2-7 - TRBV2 TRBD1 TGTGCCAGCAGTCAAGGACCGGGACAGGGGATACGCGAGCAGTACTTC CASSQGPGQGIREQYF
TRBJ2-3 - TRBV6-4 - TGTGCCAGCAGTGACCCAACGACAGGACAAAATACGCAGTATTTT CASSDPTTGQNTQYF
TRBJ2-7 - TRBV5-1 - TGCGCCAGCAGCTTCTTAGTCTCCGGGTACGAGCAGTACTTC CASSFLVSGYEQYF
TRBJ1-5 - TRBV28 - TGTGCCAGCAGTCTAACAGGTGCGGATCAGCCCCAGCATTTT CASSLTGADQPQHF
TRBJ2-7 - TRBV13 TRBD1 TGTGCCAGCAGCCCCGACGGCTGGGACAGGGAAGGCTACGAGCAGTACTTC CASSPDGWDREGYEQYF
TRBJ1-6 - TRBV10-3 TRBD1 TGTGCCATCAGCCGGTCCCGGGACAGGGAGGGCTCCTATAATTCACCCCTCCACTTT CAISRSRDREGSYNSPLHF
TRBJ2-1 - TRBV5-1 - TGCGCCAGCAGCTTGGTTGGGAGTAGCTCCTACAATGAGCAGTTCTTC CASSLVGSSSYNEQFF
TRBJ2-5 - TRBV21-1 - TGTGCCAGCAGCTCCCATAGGGGAACAGGGGGCTTGAGAGAGACCCAGTACTTC CASSSHRGTGGLRETQYF
TRBJ1-3 - TRBV19 - TGTGCCAGTAGTATTTCGACAGCTGGAAACACCATATATTTT CASSISTAGNTIYF
TRBJ2-1 once TRBV11-1 - TGTGCCAGCAGCCCCAGCGTCTTCTCCCCCGAGCAGTTCTTC CASSPSVFSPEQFF
TRBJ1-6 - TRBV5-1 - TGCGCCAGCAGCCGCGCGGAGGGGCCCCAAGGGACCCTCCACTTT CASSRAEGPQGTLHF
TRBJ2-1 - TRBV29-1 - TGCAGCGTTGAATTGGGGGAGGCGGAGTTCTTC CSVELGEAEFF
TRBJ1-2 - TRBV18 TRBD1 TGTGCCAGCTCACCATCTAGGACAGGCACATTTTCCGGTGGCTACACCTTC CASSPSRTGTFSGGYTF
TRBJ2-3 - TRBV7-2 TRBD2 TGTGCCAGCAGCTTCACCCTCCTGACTAGCTCTGGGAACACAGATACGCAGTATTTT CASSFTLLTSSGNTDTQYF
TRBJ1-3 - TRBV6-6 - TGTGCCAGCAGTACGGCTGGAAACACCATATATTTT CASSTAGNTIYF
TRBJ1-1 - TRBV19 - TGTGCCAGTAGTATGGGTTTGGGTGAGGGTTTCTTT CASSMGLGEGFF
TRBJ1-1 - TRBV27 - TGTGCCAGCCGGGACACAAACACTGAAGCTTTCTTT CASRDTNTEAFF
TRBJ1-4 - TRBV7-9 TRBD1 TGTGCCAGCAGCCTAAACAGGGACAGACCTAATGAAAAACTGTTTTTT CASSLNRDRPNEKLFF
TRBJ2-7 - TRBV7-8 - TGTGCCAGCAGCTTAGGGGTCGCGGGGCGCGAGCAGTACTTC CASSLGVAGREQYF
TRBJ2-7 few TRBV6-6 - TGTGCCAGCAGTATCTTGGGGGGGCCGGGCTACGAGCAGTACTTC CASSILGGPGYEQYF
TRBJ2-5 once TRBV7-3 TRBD2 TGTGCCAGCAGCCGCGGACTAGCGGTCCAAGAGACCCAGTACTTC CASSRGLAVQETQYF
TRBJ2-7 - TRBV19 - TGTGCCAGTACGGGGGGCGGGCTGACTCGAGAGCAGTACTTC CASTGGGLTREQYF
TRBJ2-3 - TRBV7-6 TRBD2 TGTGCCAGCAGCCCCACGGGAGGACTAGCATCAGATACGCAGTATTTT CASSPTGGLASDTQYF
TRBJ2-7 - TRBV12-3/TRBV12-4 - TGTGCCAGCAGTTTCGGGACCTACGAGCAGTACTTC CASSFGTYEQYF
TRBJ1-2 - TRBV10-3 TRBD1 TGTGCCATCAGTGACAGGGGGGCCTCCAACTATGGCTACACCTTC CAISDRGASNYGYTF
TRBJ2-2 - TRBV2 - TGTGCCAGCAAAATGGGGGGGGCTGGCACCGGGGAGCTGTTTTTT CASKMGGAGTGELFF
TRBJ2-1 once TRBV28 TRBD2 TGTGCCAGCAGTCCAAAAGCGGGATTTATACACAATGAGCAGTTCTTC CASSPKAGFIHNEQFF
TRBJ1-1 - TRBV6-6 - TGTGCCAGCAGTCACCCGGGGGGCGCTGGGAACACTGAAGCTTTCTTT CASSHPGGAGNTEAFF
TRBJ2-1 few TRBV4-3 TRBD2 TGCGCCAGCAGCCAAGGGGCTAGCGGGAGGAATGAGCAGTTCTTC CASSQGASGRNEQFF
TRBJ2-1 - TRBV5-1 TRBD2 TGCGCCAGCAGCTTTAGCGGGAGGGCCAGGAATGAGCAGTTCTTC CASSFSGRARNEQFF
TRBJ1-3 once TRBV2 - TGTGCCAGCACTGGACAGACTCGCTCTGGAAACACCATATATTTT CASTGQTRSGNTIYF
TRBJ1-2 - TRBV7-2 - TGTGCCAGCAGCCCCTCGGTCGGCAGGGTTCAAAACTATGGCTACACCTTC CASSPSVGRVQNYGYTF
TRBJ1-4 - TRBV19 TRBD1 TGTGCCAGTAGTGCCCACCGGGACAGGGGGCTGAATGAAAAACTGTTTTTT CASSAHRDRGLNEKLFF
TRBJ1-5 - TRBV19 TRBD1 TGTGCCAGTAGGGGGACAGCAAATCAACCCCAGCATTTT CASRGTANQPQHF
TRBJ1-2 - TRBV19 TRBD1 TGTGCCAGTAGGCGACAGGGGGTTGGTTATGGCTACACCTTC CASRRQGVGYGYTF
TRBJ1-3 - TRBV2 - TGTGCCAGCAGTCCTATAACAGGGACCGGTGGAAACACCATATATTTT CASSPITGTGGNTIYF
TRBJ2-1 - TRBV6-5 - TGTGCCAGCAGTTACACCGCGGTAGCGAGCAGTAATGAGCAGTTCTTC CASSYTAVASSNEQFF